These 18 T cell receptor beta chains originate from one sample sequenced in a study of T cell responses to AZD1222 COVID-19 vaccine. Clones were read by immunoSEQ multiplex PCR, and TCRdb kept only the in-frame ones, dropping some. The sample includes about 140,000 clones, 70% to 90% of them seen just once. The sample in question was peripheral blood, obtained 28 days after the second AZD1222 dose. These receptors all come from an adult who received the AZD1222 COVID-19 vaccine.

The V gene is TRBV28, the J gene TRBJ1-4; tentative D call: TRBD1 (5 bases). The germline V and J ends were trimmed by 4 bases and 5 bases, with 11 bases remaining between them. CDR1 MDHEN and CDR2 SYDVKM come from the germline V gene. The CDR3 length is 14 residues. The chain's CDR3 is CASSSGKANEKLFF. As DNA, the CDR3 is TGTGCCAGCAGTTCAGGGAAGGCGAATGAAAAACTGTTTTTT.

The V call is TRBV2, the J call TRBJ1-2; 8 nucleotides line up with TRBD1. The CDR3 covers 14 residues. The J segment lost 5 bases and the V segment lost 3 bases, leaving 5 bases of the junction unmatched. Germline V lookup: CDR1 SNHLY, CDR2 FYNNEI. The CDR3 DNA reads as TGTGCCAGCAGTGAGGACAGGGCCCTATATGGCTACACCTTC. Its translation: CASSEDRALYGYTF.

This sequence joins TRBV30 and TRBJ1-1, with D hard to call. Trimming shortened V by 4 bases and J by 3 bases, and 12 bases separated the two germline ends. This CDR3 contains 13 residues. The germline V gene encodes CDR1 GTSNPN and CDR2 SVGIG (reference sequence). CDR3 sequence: CAWMAAYHTEAFF. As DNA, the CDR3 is TGTGCCTGGATGGCAGCTTATCACACTGAAGCTTTCTTT.

The DNA for the CDR3 is TGTGCCAGCCGCACAGGGTCAGGGCCCTATGGCTACACCTTC. Amino acids: CASRTGSGPYGYTF. This chain connects TRBV6-5 to TRBJ1-2; possibly TRBD1 for D (6 bases). V lost 8 bases, J lost 4 bases, and 17 bases lay in between. The CDR3 covers 14 residues. The germline gives CDR1 MNHEY, CDR2 SVGAGI.

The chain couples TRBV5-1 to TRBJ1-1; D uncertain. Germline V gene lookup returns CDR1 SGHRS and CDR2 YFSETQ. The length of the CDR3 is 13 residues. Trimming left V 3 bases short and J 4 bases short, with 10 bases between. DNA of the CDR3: TGCGCCAGCAGCTCTACCGCGGGCACTGAAGCTTTCTTT. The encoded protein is CASSSTAGTEAFF.

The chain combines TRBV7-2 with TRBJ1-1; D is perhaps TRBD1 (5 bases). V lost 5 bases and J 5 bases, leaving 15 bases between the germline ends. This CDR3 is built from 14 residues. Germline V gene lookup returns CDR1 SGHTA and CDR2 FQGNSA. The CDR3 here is CASSTLSGSTEAFF. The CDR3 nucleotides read TGTGCCAGCAGCACACTCTCAGGGAGTACTGAAGCTTTCTTT.

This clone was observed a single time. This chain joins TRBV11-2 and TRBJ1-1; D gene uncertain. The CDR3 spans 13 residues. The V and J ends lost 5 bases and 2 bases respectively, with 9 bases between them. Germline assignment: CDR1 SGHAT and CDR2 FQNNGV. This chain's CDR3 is CASSEGSNTEAFF. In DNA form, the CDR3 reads TGTGCCAGCAGCGAGGGAAGCAACACTGAAGCTTTCTTT.

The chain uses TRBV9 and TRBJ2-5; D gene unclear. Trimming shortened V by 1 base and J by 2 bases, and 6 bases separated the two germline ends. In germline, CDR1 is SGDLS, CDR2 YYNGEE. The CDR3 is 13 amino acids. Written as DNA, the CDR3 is TGTGCCAGCAGCGTACTCGAACAAGAGACCCAGTACTTC. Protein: CASSVLEQETQYF.

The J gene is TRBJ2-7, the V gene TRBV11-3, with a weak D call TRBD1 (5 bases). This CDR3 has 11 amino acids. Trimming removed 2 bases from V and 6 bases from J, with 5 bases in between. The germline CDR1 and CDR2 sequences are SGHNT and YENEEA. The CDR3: CASSLRGEQYF. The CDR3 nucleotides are TGTGCCAGCAGCTTAAGGGGCGAGCAGTACTTC.

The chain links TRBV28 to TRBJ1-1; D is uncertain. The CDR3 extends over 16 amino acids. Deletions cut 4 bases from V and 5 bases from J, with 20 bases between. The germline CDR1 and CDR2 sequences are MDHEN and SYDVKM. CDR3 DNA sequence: TGTGCCAGCAGTTGGTCCCTGAGTTCCGGGAGTACTGAAGCTTTCTTT. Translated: CASSWSLSSGSTEAFF.

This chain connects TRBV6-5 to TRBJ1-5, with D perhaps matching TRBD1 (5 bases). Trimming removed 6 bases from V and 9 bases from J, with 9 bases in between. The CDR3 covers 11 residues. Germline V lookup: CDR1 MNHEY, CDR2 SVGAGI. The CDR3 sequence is CASRGVGPQHF. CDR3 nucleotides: TGTGCCAGCAGGGGGGTGGGGCCCCAGCATTTT.

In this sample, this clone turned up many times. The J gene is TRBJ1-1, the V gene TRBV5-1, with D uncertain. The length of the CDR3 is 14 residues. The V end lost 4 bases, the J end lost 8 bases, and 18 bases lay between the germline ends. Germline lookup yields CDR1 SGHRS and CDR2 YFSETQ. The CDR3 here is CASSPDPGTTEAFF. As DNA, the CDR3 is TGCGCCAGCAGCCCCGACCCGGGAACAACCGAAGCTTTCTTT. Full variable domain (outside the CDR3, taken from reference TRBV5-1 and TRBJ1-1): KAGVTQTPRYLIKTRGQQVTLSCSPISGHRSVSWYQQTPGQGLQFLFEYFSETQRNKGNFPGRFSGRQFSNSRSEMNVSTLELGDSALYLCASSPDPGTTEAFFGQGTRLTVV.

The CDR3 loop is CASSLVGGSLDQPQHF. The CDR3 DNA is TGCGCCAGCAGCTTGGTAGGCGGGTCACTCGATCAGCCCCAGCATTTT. The chain links TRBV5-1 to TRBJ1-5; unclear D gene. The CDR3 is 16 amino acids. The germline V and J ends were trimmed by 0 bases and 5 bases, with 15 bases remaining between them. In germline, CDR1 is SGHRS, CDR2 YFSETQ.

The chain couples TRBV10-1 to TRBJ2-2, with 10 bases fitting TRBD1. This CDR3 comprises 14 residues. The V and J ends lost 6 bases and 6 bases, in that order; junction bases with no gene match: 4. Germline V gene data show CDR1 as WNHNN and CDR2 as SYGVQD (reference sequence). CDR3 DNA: TGCGCCAGCAGCGACAGGGGGCTTTCCGGGGAGCTGTTTTTT. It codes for CASSDRGLSGELFF.

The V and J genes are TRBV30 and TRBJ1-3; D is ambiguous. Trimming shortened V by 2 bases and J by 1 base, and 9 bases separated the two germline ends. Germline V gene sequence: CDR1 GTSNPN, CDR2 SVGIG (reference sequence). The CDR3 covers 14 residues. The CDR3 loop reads CAWSSGSSGNTIYF. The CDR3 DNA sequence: TGTGCCTGGAGTAGTGGCTCTTCTGGAAACACCATATATTTT.

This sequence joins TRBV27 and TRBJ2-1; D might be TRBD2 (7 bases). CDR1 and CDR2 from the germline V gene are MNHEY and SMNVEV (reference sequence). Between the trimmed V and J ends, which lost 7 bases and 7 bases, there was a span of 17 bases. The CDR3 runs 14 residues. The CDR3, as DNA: TGTGCCAGCACCGAAAGGGGGGGGGCAAATGAGCAGTTCTTC. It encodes CASTERGGANEQFF.

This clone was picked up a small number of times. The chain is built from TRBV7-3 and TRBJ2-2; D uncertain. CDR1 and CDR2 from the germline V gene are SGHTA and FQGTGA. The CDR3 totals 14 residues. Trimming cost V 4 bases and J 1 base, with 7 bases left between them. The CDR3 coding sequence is TGTGCCAGCAGCTCGACACTGAACACCGGGGAGCTGTTTTTT. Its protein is CASSSTLNTGELFF.

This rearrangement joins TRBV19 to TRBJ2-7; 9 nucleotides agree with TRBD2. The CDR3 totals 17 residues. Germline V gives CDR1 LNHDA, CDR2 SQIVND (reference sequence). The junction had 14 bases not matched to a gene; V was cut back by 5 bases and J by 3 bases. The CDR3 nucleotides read TGTGCCAGTAGTCCCCAACTACCGGGACTAGCAGGCTACGAGCAGTACTTC. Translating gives CASSPQLPGLAGYEQYF. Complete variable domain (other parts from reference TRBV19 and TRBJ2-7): DGGITQSPKYLFRKEGQNVTLSCEQNLNHDAMYWYRQDPGQGLRLIYYSQIVNDFQKGDIAEGYSVSREKKESFPLTVTSAQKNPTAFYLCASSPQLPGLAGYEQYFGPGTRLTVT.